Below, 20 T cell receptor beta chains from the same sample are listed, as sequenced in a study of blood T cell repertoires in COVID-19. Profiling relied on immunoSEQ multiplex PCR, and the TCRdb table lists in-frame clones only, not all of them. The data show 300,000 to 350,000 clones, nearly 90% seen once. Sequenced: peripheral blood. These receptors originate from a woman in her forties with COVID-19, enrolled during active disease.

This clone was seen only once. Without the conserved terminal phenylalanine or tryptophan, this CDR3 likely stems from a read error. No DNA is shown, since the ends of the CDR3 on it are uncertain; the CDR3 is the one TCRdb lists. The chain has TRBV5-1 and TRBJ1-1; TRBD1 is the table's D call and was not checked against the DNA. The CDR3 sequence runs 11 residues, both termini included. Germline-derived CDR1 and CDR2 are SGHRS and YFSETQ. The CDR3 sequence is CASSRDRSRGR.

The chain couples TRBV19 to TRBJ1-2, with 7 bases identical to TRBD1. The CDR3 is made up of 15 amino acids. Germline CDR1 LNHDA, CDR2 SQIVND (reference sequence). V shed 4 bases, J shed 4 bases, and the junction held 9 bases outside the gene matches. In DNA form, the CDR3 reads TGTGCCAGTAGTACAAGTCACAGGGGAATCTATGGCTACACCTTC. It translates to CASSTSHRGIYGYTF.

In its sample, this clone was seen once. This chain connects TRBV28 to TRBJ2-1; 13 bases map to TRBD2. Germline CDR1 and CDR2: MDHEN and SYDVKM. V shed 6 bases and J 3 bases; nucleotides not matched to a gene: 5. The CDR3 is made up of 16 amino acids. This CDR3 is CASRRLAGGHYNEQFF. DNA of the CDR3: TGTGCCAGCAGGAGACTAGCGGGGGGCCACTACAATGAGCAGTTCTTC. Full variable domain (outside the CDR3, taken from reference TRBV28 and TRBJ2-1): DVKVTQSSRYLVKRTGEKVFLECVQDMDHENMFWYRQDPGLGLRLIYFSYDVKMKEKGDIPEGYSVSREKKERFSLILESASTNQTSMYLCASRRLAGGHYNEQFFGPGTRLTVL.

This clone was observed once. This chain joins TRBV9 and TRBJ2-7; TRBD2 might be the D (6 bases). The CDR3 loop spans 15 amino acids. The V end lost 3 bases, the J end lost 2 bases, and 15 bases lay between the germline ends. Germline V lookup: CDR1 SGDLS, CDR2 YYNGEE. CDR3 sequence reads: CASSAGTQGPYEQYF. The CDR3 DNA follows: TGTGCCAGCAGCGCTGGGACTCAAGGGCCCTACGAGCAGTACTTC.

The V gene is TRBV5-5, the J gene TRBJ2-3; D is undetermined. The length of the CDR3 is 17 residues. The V end lost 0 bases, the J end lost 0 bases, and 14 bases lay between the germline ends. Germline V gene sequence: CDR1 SGHKS, CDR2 YYEKEE (reference sequence). CDR3 bases: TGTGCCAGCAGCTTGGAATTTGGAGCGCTTAGCACAGATACGCAGTATTTT. Protein sequence: CASSLEFGALSTDTQYF.

This chain uses TRBV30 with TRBJ1-2; the match to TRBD1 covers 9 bases. Germline V gene sequence: CDR1 GTSNPN, CDR2 SVGIG (reference sequence). The CDR3 is 11 amino acids. With 5 bases clipped from V and 10 bases from J, the junction kept 5 bases outside the gene matches. CDR3 in DNA: TGTGCCTGGGGGACAGGGCCCGTCTACACCTTC. Its protein product is CAWGTGPVYTF.

The rearrangement joins TRBV19 to TRBJ2-4; possibly TRBD1 for D (5 bases). V was cut by 5 bases and J by 0 bases, with 14 bases left in between. CDR1 and CDR2 (germline): LNHDA, SQIVND (reference sequence). CDR3 size: 16 residues. CDR3 sequence: CASSPTARLAKNIQYF. The CDR3 DNA sequence: TGTGCCAGTAGTCCGACAGCGAGACTAGCCAAAAACATTCAGTACTTC.

The chain couples TRBV28 to TRBJ2-5; D not certain. Deletions cut 7 bases from V and 5 bases from J, with 17 bases between. The germline V gene encodes CDR1 MDHEN and CDR2 SYDVKM. CDR3 length: 14 amino acids. CDR3 in DNA: TGTGCCAGCATCCGACCCATTCCCGGGGAGACCCAGTACTTC. This translates into CASIRPIPGETQYF.

This chain joins TRBV24-1 and TRBJ2-3; 7 nucleotides match TRBD2. Germline trimming cut 3 bases from V and 6 bases from J; bases unmatched to any gene: 11. Germline V gene lookup returns CDR1 KGHDR and CDR2 SFDVKD. The CDR3 is 16 amino acids. The CDR3 reads CATSDQGGGGRDTQYF. The CDR3 DNA sequence: TGTGCCACCAGTGATCAAGGCGGGGGAGGGAGGGATACGCAGTATTTT.

This chain links TRBV6-2 or TRBV6-3 with TRBJ1-1, with D possibly matching TRBD1 (5 bases). Germline CDR1 reads MNHEY; CDR2 reads SVGEGT. The CDR3 has 17 residues. Trimming cost V 6 bases and J 0 bases, with 20 bases left between them. The CDR3 DNA is TGTGCCAGCAGCCCCAGGAGCGGGGCCCGTATGAACACTGAAGCTTTCTTT. As protein: CASSPRSGARMNTEAFF.

V is TRBV6-4 and J is TRBJ2-7; 9 nucleotides line up with TRBD2. The CDR3 extends over 14 amino acids. CDR1 and CDR2 (germline): MRHNA, SNTAGT. V dropped 7 bases and J dropped 0; count of bases not matched to a gene: 4. The CDR3 DNA sequence: TGTGCCAGCAATAGCGGGAGAAACTCCTACGAGCAGTACTTC. This codes for CASNSGRNSYEQYF.

A remark on this clone: This same CDR3 is encoded by further DNA sequences in the sample. This sequence joins TRBV4-3 and TRBJ2-3; weak D call: TRBD1 (6 bases). The length of the CDR3 is 13 residues. Germline CDR1 is LGHNA and CDR2 is YSLEER. Trimming removed 0 bases at V and 6 bases at J, with 7 bases between. CDR3: CASSQDRGDTQYF. The CDR3 region has the DNA TGCGCCAGCAGCCAAGATAGGGGGGATACGCAGTATTTT.

The V and J genes are TRBV3-1 (or the pseudogene TRBV3-2) and TRBJ2-7; 8 nucleotides agree with TRBD1. J lost 3 bases, V lost 1 base, and 5 bases had no gene match. CDR3 length: 15 residues. From germline, CDR1 is LGHDT and CDR2 YNNKEL (reference sequence). DNA for the CDR3: TGTGCCAGCAGCCAAGGGCAGGGGGCCGACTACGAGCAGTACTTC. Translated: CASSQGQGADYEQYF.

This chain uses TRBV27 with TRBJ2-7, with D tentatively TRBD1 (6 bases). Trimming left V 3 bases short and J 6 bases short, with 15 bases between. Germline values: CDR1 MNHEY, CDR2 SMNVEV (reference sequence). The CDR3 totals 14 residues. CDR3 region: CASSFNRELSEQYF. The DNA of the CDR3 is TGTGCCAGCAGTTTCAACAGGGAACTCAGCGAGCAGTACTTC.

The J gene is TRBJ1-4, the V gene TRBV19, with D possibly TRBD1 on 6 matching bases. Germline V gives CDR1 LNHDA, CDR2 SQIVND (reference sequence). The V and J ends lost 8 bases and 5 bases respectively, with 21 bases between them. The CDR3 length is 16 residues. CDR3 nucleotides: TGTGCCAGTTACGGTCCACCGGGACACTACAATGAAAAACTGTTTTTT. It translates to CASYGPPGHYNEKLFF.

The CDR3 loop reads CASSPRQGDNEQFF. CDR3 sequence (DNA): TGTGCCAGCTCACCACGACAGGGAGACAATGAGCAGTTCTTC. The chain couples TRBV18 to TRBJ2-1, with 7 bases identical to TRBD1. The CDR3 has 14 amino acids. Trimming took 1 base from V and 5 from J; bases not matched to a gene: 2. CDR1 is KGHSH, CDR2 LQKENI, per germline.

This clone was seen a few times. The chain carries TRBV5-4 and TRBJ1-3, with a weak D call TRBD1 (6 bases). Per the germline V gene, CDR1 is SGHNT and CDR2 is YYREEE (reference sequence). V lost 4 bases, J lost 0 bases, and 11 bases lay in between. The CDR3 has 15 amino acids. In DNA form, the CDR3 reads TGTGCCAGCAGCCTGGGACAAGACTCTGGAAACACCATATATTTT. Protein product: CASSLGQDSGNTIYF.

The chain links TRBV27 to TRBJ1-2, with 9 bases lining up with TRBD1. The V and J ends lost 1 base and 8 bases, in that order; junction bases with no gene match: 11. Per germline, CDR1 MNHEY and CDR2 SMNVEV (reference sequence). The CDR3 sequence is 16 residues long. The CDR3 here is CASSLWIGTGSSGYTF. The CDR3 DNA reads TGTGCCAGCAGTTTATGGATAGGGACAGGGAGTAGCGGCTACACCTTC.

Comments on this clone: At the DNA level, this CDR3 is encoded by other sequences in the same sample as well. The rearrangement links TRBV27 to TRBJ1-2; 7 nucleotides align to TRBD1. CDR1 and CDR2 (germline): MNHEY, SMNVEV (reference sequence). CDR3 length: 14 amino acids. V shed 3 bases, J shed 4 bases, and the junction held 5 bases outside the gene matches. CDR3 region: CASSFRQGSYGYTF. The CDR3 DNA sequence: TGTGCCAGCAGTTTCCGACAGGGTAGCTATGGCTACACCTTC.

The CDR3 reads CACHLPHFPGISVHQPQHF. CDR3 DNA: TGCGCCTGCCACTTGCCCCACTTTCCGGGGATATCGGTGCATCAGCCCCAGCATTTT. The chain uses TRBV10-1 and TRBJ1-5, with D unclear. Germline CDR1 WNHNN, CDR2 SYGVQD (reference sequence). V lost 11 bases and J lost 5, with 34 bases in between. CDR3 size: 19 residues.